This T cell receptor (beta chain) was observed in a study of T cells in Graves' hyperthyroidism and ophthalmopathy. Amplification yielded TCR beta CDR3 regions, with RNA transcripts as the source. First-round RT-PCR with HTBI primers amplified the TCR CDR3 region. TCRdb independently ran MiXCR on the multiplex PCR reads; one entry per CDR3 protein. This repertoire shows 730,000 or so distinct CDR3 sequences, about 19% found once; its top ten account for approximately 15%. The V gene's germline CDR1 is SNHLY and CDR2 FYNNEI. V lost 8 bases, J lost 7 bases, and 6 bases stayed unmatched. The CDR3 sequence is 12 residues long. Criteria for exclusion of patients were uncontrolled infection, other autoimmune disease, pregnancy or lactation. Orbital computed tomography, thyroid ultrasound, serum thyroxine and TRAb, and clinical symptoms together informed the diagnoses. Sample collection date corresponds to first hyperthyroidism diagnosis, prior to any ophthalmopathy symptoms.

Sequences were obtained from blood. The TCR originated in a woman between 45 and 65 years old with Graves' hyperthyroidism that later progressed to Graves' ophthalmopathy. V gene TRBV2 combines with J gene TRBJ1-2; TRBD1 agrees at 8 bases. CDR3 loop: CASQPRGPGYTF. In DNA form, the CDR3 reads TGTGCCAGCCAACCCAGGGGGCCTGGCTACACCTTC.